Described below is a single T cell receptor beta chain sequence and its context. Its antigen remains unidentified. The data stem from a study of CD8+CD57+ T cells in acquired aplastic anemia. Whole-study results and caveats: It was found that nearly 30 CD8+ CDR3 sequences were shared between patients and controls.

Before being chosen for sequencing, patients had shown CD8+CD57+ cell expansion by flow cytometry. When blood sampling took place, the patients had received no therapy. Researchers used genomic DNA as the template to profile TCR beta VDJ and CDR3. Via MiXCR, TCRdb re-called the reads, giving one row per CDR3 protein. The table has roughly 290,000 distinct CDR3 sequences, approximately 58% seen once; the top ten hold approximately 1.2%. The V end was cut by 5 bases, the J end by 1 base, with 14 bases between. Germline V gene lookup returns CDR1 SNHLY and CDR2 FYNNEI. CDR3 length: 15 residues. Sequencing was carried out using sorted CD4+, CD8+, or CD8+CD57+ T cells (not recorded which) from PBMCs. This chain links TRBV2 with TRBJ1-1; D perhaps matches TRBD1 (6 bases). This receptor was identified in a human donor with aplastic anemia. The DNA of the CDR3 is TGTGCCAGCAGTCAAGGCCTGGACAGGAACACTGAAGCTTTCTTT. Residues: CASSQGLDRNTEAFF.